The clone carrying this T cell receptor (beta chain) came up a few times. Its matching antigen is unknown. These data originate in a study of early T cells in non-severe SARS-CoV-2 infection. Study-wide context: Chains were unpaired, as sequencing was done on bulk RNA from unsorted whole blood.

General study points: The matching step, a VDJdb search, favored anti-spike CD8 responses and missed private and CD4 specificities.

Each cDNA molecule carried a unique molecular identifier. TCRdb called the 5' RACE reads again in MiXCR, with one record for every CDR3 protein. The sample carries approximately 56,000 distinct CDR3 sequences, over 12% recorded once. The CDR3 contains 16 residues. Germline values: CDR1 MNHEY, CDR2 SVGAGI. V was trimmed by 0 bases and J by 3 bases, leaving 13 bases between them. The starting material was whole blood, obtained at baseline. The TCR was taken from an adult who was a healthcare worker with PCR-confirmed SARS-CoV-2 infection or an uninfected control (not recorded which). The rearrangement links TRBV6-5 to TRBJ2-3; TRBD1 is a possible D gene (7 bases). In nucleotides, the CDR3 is TGTGCCAGCAGTTACTCCTCGACAGGGAGGACAGATACGCAGTATTTT. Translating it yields CASSYSSTGRTDTQYF.